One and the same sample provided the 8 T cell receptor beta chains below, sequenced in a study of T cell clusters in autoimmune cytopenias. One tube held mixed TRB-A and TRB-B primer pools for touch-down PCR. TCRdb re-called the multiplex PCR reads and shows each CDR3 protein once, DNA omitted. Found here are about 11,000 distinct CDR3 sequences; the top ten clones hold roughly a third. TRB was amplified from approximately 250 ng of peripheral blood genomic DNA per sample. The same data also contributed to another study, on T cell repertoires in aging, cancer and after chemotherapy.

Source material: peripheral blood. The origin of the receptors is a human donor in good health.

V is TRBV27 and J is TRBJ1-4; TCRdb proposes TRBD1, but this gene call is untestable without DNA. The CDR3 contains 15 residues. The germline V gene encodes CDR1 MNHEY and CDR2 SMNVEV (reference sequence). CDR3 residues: CASSSAGTGHEKLFF.

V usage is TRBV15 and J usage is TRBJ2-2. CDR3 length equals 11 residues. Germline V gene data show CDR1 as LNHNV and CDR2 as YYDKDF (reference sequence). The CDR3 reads CATSRTGELFF.

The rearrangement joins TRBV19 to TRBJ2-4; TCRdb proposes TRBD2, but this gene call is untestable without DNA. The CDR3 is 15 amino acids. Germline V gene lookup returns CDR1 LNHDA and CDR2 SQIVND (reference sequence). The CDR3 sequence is CASGGGALAKNIQYF.

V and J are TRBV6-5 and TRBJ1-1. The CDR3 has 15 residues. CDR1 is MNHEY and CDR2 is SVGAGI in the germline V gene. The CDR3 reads CASSFTGLTNTEAFF.

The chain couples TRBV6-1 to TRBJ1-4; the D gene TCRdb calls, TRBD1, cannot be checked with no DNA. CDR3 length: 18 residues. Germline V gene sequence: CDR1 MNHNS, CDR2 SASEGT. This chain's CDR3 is CASSETLTAVSWGEKLFF.

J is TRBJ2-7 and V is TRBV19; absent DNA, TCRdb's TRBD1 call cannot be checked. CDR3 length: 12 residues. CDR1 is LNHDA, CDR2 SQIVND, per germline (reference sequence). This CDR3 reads CASGVGQGSQYF.

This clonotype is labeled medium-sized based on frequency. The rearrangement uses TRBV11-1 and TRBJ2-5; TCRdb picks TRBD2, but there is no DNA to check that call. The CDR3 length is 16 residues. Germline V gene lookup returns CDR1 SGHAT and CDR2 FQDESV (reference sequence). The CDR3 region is CASSLTGTLTQDTQYF.

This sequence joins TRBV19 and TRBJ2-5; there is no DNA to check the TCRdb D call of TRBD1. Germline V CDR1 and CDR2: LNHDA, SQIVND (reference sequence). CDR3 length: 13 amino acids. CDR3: CASRDRGGETQYF.